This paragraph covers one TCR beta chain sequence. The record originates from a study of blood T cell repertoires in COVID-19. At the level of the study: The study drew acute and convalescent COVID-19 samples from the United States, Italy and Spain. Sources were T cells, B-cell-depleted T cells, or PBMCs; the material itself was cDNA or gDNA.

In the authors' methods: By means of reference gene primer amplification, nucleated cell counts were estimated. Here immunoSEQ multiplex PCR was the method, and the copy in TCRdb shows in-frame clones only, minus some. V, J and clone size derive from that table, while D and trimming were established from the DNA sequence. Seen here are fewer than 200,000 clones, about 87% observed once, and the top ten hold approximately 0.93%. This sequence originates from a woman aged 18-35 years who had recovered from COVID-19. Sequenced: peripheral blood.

CDR3 residues: CASTPGGSYEQYF. In nucleotides, the CDR3 is TGTGCCAGCACCCCCGGGGGATCCTACGAGCAGTACTTC. The gene calls are TRBV6-2 or TRBV6-3 and TRBJ2-7; the D gene is possibly TRBD2 (6 bases). This CDR3 is 13 amino acids long. Between the trimmed V and J ends, which lost 7 bases and 1 base, there was a span of 11 bases. CDR1 is MNHEY and CDR2 is SVGEGT in the germline V gene.